Below, 8 T cell receptor beta chains from the same sample are listed, as sequenced in a study of shared clonotypes between healthy human individuals (dated by TCRdb to between 2020 and 2021). CD8 naive samples were obtained by positive selection for CCR7 among CD45RO-negative cells, yielding a CD45RA+CCR7+ population from which TemRA cells were excluded. Library preparation employed the immunoSEQ multiplex PCR assay. TCRdb took this table from immuneACCESS and kept in-frame rearrangements with V and J called. Such tables lack part of the clones; where checked against another copy, unresolved V genes explain under half of the gap, and the rest is unexplained. Across this sample there are about 800,000 clones, with 95% to 97% seen only once. The ten largest clones represent under 0.3% of the sample. The specimen sequenced was naive CD8+ T cells sorted from blood. In light of the paper, this sample's cell subset or site label describes: CD45RA+CCR7+. The receptors shown here come from a man between 25 and 39 years old in good health.

The rearrangement joins TRBV7-9 to TRBJ2-7; perhaps TRBD1 as D (6 bases). This CDR3 region has 15 residues. V lost 5 bases and J 2 bases, leaving 16 bases between the germline ends. CDR1 is SEHNR, CDR2 FQNEAQ, per germline (reference sequence). The CDR3 reads CASSPRTATTYEQYF. CDR3 in DNA: TGTGCCAGCAGCCCACGGACAGCAACTACCTACGAGCAGTACTTC. Full variable domain (remainder filled in from reference TRBV7-9 and TRBJ2-7): DTGVSQNPRHKITKRGQNVTFRCDPISEHNRLYWYRQTLGQGPEFLTYFQNEAQLEKSRLLSDRFSAERPKGSFSTLEIQRTEQGDSAMYLCASSPRTATTYEQYFGPGTRLTVT.

About this clone: Other nucleotide sequences from this sample produce the same CDR3. The chain carries TRBV5-1 and TRBJ2-7; 14 bases fit TRBD2. Germline values: CDR1 SGHRS, CDR2 YFSETQ. The V gene end was trimmed by 2 bases and the J gene end by 3 bases; junction bases not matched to a gene: 1. The CDR3 has 15 amino acids. The CDR3 sequence is CASSLGLAGGYEQYF. The CDR3 bases are TGCGCCAGCAGCTTAGGACTAGCGGGGGGCTACGAGCAGTACTTC. Looking up the rest from reference TRBV5-1 and TRBJ2-7 gives the full variable domain: KAGVTQTPRYLIKTRGQQVTLSCSPISGHRSVSWYQQTPGQGLQFLFEYFSETQRNKGNFPGRFSGRQFSNSRSEMNVSTLELGDSALYLCASSLGLAGGYEQYFGPGTRLTVT.

This rearrangement joins TRBV7-9 to TRBJ2-7; a possible D gene is TRBD1 (5 bases). This CDR3 has 16 residues. The V gene's germline CDR1 is SEHNR and CDR2 FQNEAQ (reference sequence). Trimming cost V 0 bases and J 3 bases, with 15 bases left between them. CDR3 loop: CASSLAQGLADYEQYF. The CDR3 DNA follows: TGTGCCAGCAGCTTAGCTCAGGGATTAGCCGACTACGAGCAGTACTTC.

This rearrangement joins TRBV7-3 to TRBJ2-1, with 7 bases lining up with TRBD2. The CDR3 covers 15 residues. The germline V gene has CDR1 SGHTA and CDR2 FQGTGA. The V and J ends lost 4 bases and 7 bases, in that order; junction bases with no gene match: 10. The CDR3 DNA is TGTGCCAGCAGCTCGGCCGGGGGAGCGGGAAATGAGCAGTTCTTC. Translation gives CASSSAGGAGNEQFF.

The chain has TRBV27 and TRBJ2-4, with D unclear. Germline V gene lookup returns CDR1 MNHEY and CDR2 SMNVEV (reference sequence). This CDR3 is 13 amino acids long. V shed 8 bases and J shed 1 base, with 9 bases lying between them. The CDR3: CASGVGAKNIQYF. Written as DNA, the CDR3 is TGTGCCAGCGGGGTAGGTGCCAAAAACATTCAGTACTTC.

The chain employs TRBV28 and TRBJ2-3; D is unclear. Germline CDR1 MDHEN, CDR2 SYDVKM. The CDR3 runs to 15 residues. The V gene lost 5 bases and the J gene lost 2 bases, with 14 bases spanning the gap. The CDR3, as DNA: TGTGCCAGCAGTACAACCCGGCTAGACACAGATACGCAGTATTTT. Residues: CASSTTRLDTDTQYF.

The chain recombines TRBV7-9 with TRBJ2-1, with TRBD2 matching 7 bases. The CDR3 is 13 amino acids. V trimming: 4 bases; J trimming: 7 bases; junction bases outside the gene matches: 4. Germline assignment: CDR1 SEHNR and CDR2 FQNEAQ (reference sequence). For the CDR3, the DNA is TGTGCCAGCAGCTGGGGGACTACAAATGAGCAGTTCTTC. Its protein product is CASSWGTTNEQFF.

The CDR3 sequence: CAWRRSSGLHTEAFF. CDR3 in DNA: TGTGCCTGGAGGAGGAGTAGTGGGTTGCACACTGAAGCTTTCTTT. This chain links TRBV30 with TRBJ1-1; D not certain. Trimming stripped 3 bases from V and 3 bases from J, with 17 bases between. There are 15 residues in the CDR3. Germline V gene data show CDR1 as GTSNPN and CDR2 as SVGIG (reference sequence).